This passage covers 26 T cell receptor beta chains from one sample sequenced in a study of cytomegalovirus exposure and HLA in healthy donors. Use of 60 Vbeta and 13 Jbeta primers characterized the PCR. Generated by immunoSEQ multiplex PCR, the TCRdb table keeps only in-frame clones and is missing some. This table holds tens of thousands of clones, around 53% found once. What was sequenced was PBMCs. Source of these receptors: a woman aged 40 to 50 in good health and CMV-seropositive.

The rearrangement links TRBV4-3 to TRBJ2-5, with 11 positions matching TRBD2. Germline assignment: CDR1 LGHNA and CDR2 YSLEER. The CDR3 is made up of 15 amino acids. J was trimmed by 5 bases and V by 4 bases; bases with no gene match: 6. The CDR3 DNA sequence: TGCGCCAGCAGCCCGACTAGCGGGGCTCGCGAGACCCAGTACTTC. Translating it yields CASSPTSGARETQYF.

Written as DNA, the CDR3 is TGTGCCAGCAGTGAAGCCCCATTTGAGGGAAGCTCCTACAATGAGCAGTTCTTC. Translated: CASSEAPFEGSSYNEQFF. The gene calls are TRBV6-1 and TRBJ2-1, with D maybe TRBD2 (5 bases). The V gene lost 0 bases and the J gene lost 0 bases, with 15 bases spanning the gap. The CDR3 contains 18 residues. Germline CDR1 and CDR2: MNHNS and SASEGT.

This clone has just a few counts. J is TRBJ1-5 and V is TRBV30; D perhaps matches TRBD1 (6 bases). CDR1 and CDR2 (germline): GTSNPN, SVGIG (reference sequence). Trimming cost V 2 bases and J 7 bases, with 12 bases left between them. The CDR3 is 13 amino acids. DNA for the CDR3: TGTGCCTGGAGTCCAGGGGTAGGGCAGCCCCAGCATTTT. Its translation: CAWSPGVGQPQHF. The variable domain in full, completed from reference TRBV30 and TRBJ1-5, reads SQTIHQWPATLVQPVGSPLSLECTVEGTSNPNLYWYRQAAGRGLQLLFYSVGIGQISSEVPQNLSASRPQDRQFILSSKKLLLSDSGFYLCAWSPGVGQPQHFGDGTRLSIL.

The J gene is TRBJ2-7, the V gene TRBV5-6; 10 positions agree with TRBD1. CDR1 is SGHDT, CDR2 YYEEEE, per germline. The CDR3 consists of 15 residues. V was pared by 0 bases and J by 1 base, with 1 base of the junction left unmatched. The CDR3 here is CASSLGQGASYEQYF. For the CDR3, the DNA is TGTGCCAGCAGCTTGGGACAGGGGGCTTCCTACGAGCAGTACTTC.

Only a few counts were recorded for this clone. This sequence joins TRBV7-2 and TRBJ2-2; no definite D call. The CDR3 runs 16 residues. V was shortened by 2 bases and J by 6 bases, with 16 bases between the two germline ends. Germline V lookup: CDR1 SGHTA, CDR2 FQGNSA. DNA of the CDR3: TGTGCCAGCAGCTTATATTTTGGTACAAGCGCCGGGGAGCTGTTTTTT. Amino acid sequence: CASSLYFGTSAGELFF.

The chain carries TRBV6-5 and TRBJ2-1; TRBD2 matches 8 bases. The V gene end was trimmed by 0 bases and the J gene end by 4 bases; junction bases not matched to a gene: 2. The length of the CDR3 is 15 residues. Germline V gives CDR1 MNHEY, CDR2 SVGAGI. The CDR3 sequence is CASSYSAGGYNEQFF. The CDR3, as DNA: TGTGCCAGCAGTTACTCGGCGGGGGGTTACAATGAGCAGTTCTTC.

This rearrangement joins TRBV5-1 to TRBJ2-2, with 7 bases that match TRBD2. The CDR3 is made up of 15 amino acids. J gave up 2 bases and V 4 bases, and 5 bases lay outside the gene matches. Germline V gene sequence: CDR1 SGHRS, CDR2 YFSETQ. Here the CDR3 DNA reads TGCGCCAGCAGCAAAGGGACTACAAACACCGGGGAGCTGTTTTTT. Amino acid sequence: CASSKGTTNTGELFF.

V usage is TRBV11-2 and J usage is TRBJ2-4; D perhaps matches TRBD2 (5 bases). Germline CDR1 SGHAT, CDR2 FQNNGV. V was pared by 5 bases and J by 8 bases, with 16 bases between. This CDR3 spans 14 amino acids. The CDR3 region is CASSPNYWGDIQYF. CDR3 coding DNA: TGTGCCAGCAGCCCCAATTATTGGGGAGACATTCAGTACTTC.

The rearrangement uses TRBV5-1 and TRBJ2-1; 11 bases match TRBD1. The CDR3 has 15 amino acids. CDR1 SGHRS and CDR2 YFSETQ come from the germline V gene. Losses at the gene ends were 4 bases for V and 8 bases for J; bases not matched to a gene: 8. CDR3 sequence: CASSPKRDRGDEQFF. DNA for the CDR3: TGCGCCAGCAGCCCAAAGCGGGACAGGGGGGATGAGCAGTTCTTC.

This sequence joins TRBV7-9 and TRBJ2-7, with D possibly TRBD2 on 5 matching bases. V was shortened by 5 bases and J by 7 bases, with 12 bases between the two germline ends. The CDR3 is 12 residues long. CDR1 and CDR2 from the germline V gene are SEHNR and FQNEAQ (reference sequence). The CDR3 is CASSIGLAEQYF. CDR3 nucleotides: TGTGCCAGCAGCATCGGACTTGCGGAGCAGTACTTC. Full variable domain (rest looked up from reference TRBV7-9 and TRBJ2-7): DTGVSQNPRHKITKRGQNVTFRCDPISEHNRLYWYRQTLGQGPEFLTYFQNEAQLEKSRLLSDRFSAERPKGSFSTLEIQRTEQGDSAMYLCASSIGLAEQYFGPGTRLTVT.

CDR3 sequence: CASSLWIPGGPTEAFF. CDR3 nucleotides: TGTGCCAGCAGCTTATGGATCCCAGGGGGCCCCACTGAAGCTTTCTTT. The V gene is TRBV7-2, the J gene TRBJ1-1; 8 nucleotides agree with TRBD1. V lost 2 bases to trimming and J lost 4 bases; unmatched junction nucleotides: 9. The CDR3 is 16 residues long. Germline V gene data show CDR1 as SGHTA and CDR2 as FQGNSA. The full variable domain, rest sourced from reference TRBV7-2 and TRBJ1-1, is GAGVSQSPSNKVTEKGKDVELRCDPISGHTALYWYRQSLGQGLEFLIYFQGNSAPDKSGLPSDRFSAERTGGSVSTLTIQRTQQEDSAVYLCASSLWIPGGPTEAFFGQGTRLTVV.

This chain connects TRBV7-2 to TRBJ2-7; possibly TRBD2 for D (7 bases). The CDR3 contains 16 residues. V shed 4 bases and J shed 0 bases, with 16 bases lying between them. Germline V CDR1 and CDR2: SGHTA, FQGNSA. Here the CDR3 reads CASSSRTRGSSYEQYF. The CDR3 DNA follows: TGTGCCAGCAGCTCCAGGACTAGGGGGAGCTCCTACGAGCAGTACTTC.

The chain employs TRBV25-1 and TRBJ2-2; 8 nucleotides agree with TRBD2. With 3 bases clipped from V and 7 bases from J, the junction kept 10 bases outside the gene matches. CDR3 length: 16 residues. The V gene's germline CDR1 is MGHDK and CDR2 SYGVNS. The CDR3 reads CASSEDGGAHIGELFF. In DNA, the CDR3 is TGTGCCAGCAGTGAGGACGGGGGGGCCCATATCGGGGAGCTGTTTTTT.

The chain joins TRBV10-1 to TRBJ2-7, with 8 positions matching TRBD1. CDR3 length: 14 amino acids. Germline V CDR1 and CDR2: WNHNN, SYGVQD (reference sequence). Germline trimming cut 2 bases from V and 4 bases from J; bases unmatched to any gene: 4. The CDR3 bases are TGCGCCAGCAGTGAGCAGGGGGCTTCGTACGAGCAGTACTTC. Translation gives CASSEQGASYEQYF.

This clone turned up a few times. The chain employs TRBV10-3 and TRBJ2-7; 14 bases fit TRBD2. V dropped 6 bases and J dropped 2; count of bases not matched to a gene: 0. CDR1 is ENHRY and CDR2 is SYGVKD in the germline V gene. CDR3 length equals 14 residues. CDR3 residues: CAIRTSGGAYEQYF. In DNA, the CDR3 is TGTGCCATCAGGACTAGCGGGGGGGCCTACGAGCAGTACTTC.

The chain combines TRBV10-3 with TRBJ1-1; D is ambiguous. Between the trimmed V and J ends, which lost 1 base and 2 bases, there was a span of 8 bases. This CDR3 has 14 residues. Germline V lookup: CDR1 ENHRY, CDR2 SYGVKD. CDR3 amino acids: CAISEWSDNTEAFF. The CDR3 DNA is TGTGCCATCAGTGAGTGGAGTGACAACACTGAAGCTTTCTTT.

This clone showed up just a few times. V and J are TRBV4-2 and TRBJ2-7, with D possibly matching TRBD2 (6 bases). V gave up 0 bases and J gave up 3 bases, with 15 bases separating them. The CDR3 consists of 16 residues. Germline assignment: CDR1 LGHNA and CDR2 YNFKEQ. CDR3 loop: CASSQDLGRGNYEQYF. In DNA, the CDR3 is TGTGCCAGCAGCCAAGACCTGGGGCGGGGAAACTACGAGCAGTACTTC.

The CDR3 DNA follows: TGCGCCAGCAGCGCCACAGGCCCCCCACAAAACGACATTCAGTACTTC. Protein: CASSATGPPQNDIQYF. The chain has TRBV5-1 and TRBJ2-4, with D maybe TRBD1 (5 bases). The germline gives CDR1 SGHRS, CDR2 YFSETQ. Trimming pared 4 bases from V and 8 bases from J, leaving 22 bases between. The CDR3 runs 16 residues.

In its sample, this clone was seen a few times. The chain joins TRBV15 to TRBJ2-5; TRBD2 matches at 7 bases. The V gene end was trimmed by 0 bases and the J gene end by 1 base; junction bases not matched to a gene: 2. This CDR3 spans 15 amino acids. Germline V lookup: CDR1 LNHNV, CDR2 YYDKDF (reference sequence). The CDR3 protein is CATSRDGRIQETQYF. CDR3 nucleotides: TGTGCCACCAGCAGAGACGGGAGGATCCAAGAGACCCAGTACTTC.

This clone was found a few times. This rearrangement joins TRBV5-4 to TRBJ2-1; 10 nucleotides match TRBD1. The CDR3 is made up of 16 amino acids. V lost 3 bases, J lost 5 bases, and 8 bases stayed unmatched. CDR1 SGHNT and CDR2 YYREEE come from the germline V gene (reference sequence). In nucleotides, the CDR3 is TGTGCCAGCAGCTCTTCCATAGGGACAGGGGACAATGAGCAGTTCTTC. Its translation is CASSSSIGTGDNEQFF. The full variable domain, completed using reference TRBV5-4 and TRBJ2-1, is ETGVTQSPTHLIKTRGQQVTLRCSSQSGHNTVSWYQQALGQGPQFIFQYYREEENGRGNFPPRFSGLQFPNYSSELNVNALELDDSALYLCASSSSIGTGDNEQFFGPGTRLTVL.

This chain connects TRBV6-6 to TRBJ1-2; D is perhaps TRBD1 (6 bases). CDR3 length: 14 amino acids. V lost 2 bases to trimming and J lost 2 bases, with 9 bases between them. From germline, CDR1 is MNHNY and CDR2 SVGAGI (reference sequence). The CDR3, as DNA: TGTGCCAGCAGTTACACAGGGAACAACTATGGCTACACCTTC. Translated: CASSYTGNNYGYTF.

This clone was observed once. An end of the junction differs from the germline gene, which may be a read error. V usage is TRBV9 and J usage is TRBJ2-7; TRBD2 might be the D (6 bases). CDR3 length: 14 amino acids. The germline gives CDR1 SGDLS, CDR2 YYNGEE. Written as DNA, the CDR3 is TGTGCCAGCAGCGTAGAGGCCAAGTCGGGGGAGCAGCACTTC. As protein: CASSVEAKSGEQHF.

The CDR3 DNA reads TGTGCCAGCAGCTTGGTTTTAGCGGCAGCTTTCTTT. This encodes CASSLVLAAAFF. The chain links TRBV7-9 to TRBJ1-1; no clear D gene. The germline V gene has CDR1 SEHNR and CDR2 FQNEAQ (reference sequence). V lost 3 bases and J 10 bases, leaving 12 bases between the germline ends. The CDR3 sequence is 12 residues long.

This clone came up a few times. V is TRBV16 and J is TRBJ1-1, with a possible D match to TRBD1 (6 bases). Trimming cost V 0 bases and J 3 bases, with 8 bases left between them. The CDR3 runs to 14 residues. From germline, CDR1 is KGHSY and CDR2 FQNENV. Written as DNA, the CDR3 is TGTGCCAGCAGCCAATCCCCAGGGGACACTGAAGCTTTCTTT. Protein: CASSQSPGDTEAFF.

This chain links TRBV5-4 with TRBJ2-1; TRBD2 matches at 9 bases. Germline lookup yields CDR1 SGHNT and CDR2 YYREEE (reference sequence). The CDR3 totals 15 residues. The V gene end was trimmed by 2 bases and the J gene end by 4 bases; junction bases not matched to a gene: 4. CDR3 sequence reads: CASSFPLAGYNEQFF. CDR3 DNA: TGTGCCAGCAGCTTCCCGCTAGCGGGGTACAATGAGCAGTTCTTC.

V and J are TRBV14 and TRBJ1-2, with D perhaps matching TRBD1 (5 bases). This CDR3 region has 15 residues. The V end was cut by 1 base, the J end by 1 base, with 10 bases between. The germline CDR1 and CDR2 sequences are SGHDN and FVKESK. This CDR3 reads CASSQGLGRNYGYTF. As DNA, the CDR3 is TGTGCCAGCAGCCAAGGTCTGGGGCGTAACTATGGCTACACCTTC.